The 18 T cell receptor beta chains below were found in one sample sequenced in a study of beta chain features in type 1 diabetes. The isolated RNA, all of it, was reverse transcribed, so expressed TCRB transcripts were what got sequenced. This table comes from immunoSEQ multiplex PCR, and its TCRdb copy is limited to in-frame clones, with some not included. This sample carries 240,000 or so clones, 27% of them seen once, and the ten largest clones take 4%. The material sequenced was central memory CD4+ T cells from blood. These receptor sequences come from a young man in good health.

The genes are TRBV9 and TRBJ2-7, with 7 bases aligning to TRBD1. Per the germline V gene, CDR1 is SGDLS and CDR2 is YYNGEE. The V segment lost 4 bases and the J segment 2 bases; nucleotides outside the gene matches: 6. This CDR3 comprises 14 residues. The CDR3 nucleotides read TGTGCCAGCAGCCCAACGACAGGGACCTACGAGCAGTACTTC. As protein: CASSPTTGTYEQYF.

V usage is TRBV7-9 and J usage is TRBJ2-7; possibly TRBD2 for D (6 bases). V was pared by 3 bases and J by 2 bases, with 11 bases between. In germline, CDR1 is SEHNR, CDR2 FQNEAQ (reference sequence). The CDR3 extends over 14 amino acids. CDR3 nucleotide sequence: TGTGCCAGCAGCTTCGGGGGAGCCGCCTACGAGCAGTACTTC. Protein: CASSFGGAAYEQYF.

This clone was seen a few times. This chain connects TRBV13 to TRBJ2-5; tentatively, D is TRBD1 (5 bases). This CDR3 has 13 residues. Trimming pared 3 bases from V and 9 bases from J, leaving 14 bases between. Germline V gene lookup returns CDR1 PRHDT and CDR2 FYEKMQ (reference sequence). DNA for the CDR3: TGTGCCAGCAGCTTTAGCCTCTTAGGGGCCCAGTACTTC. Its protein is CASSFSLLGAQYF.

J is TRBJ1-3 and V is TRBV7-6; the match to TRBD1 covers 7 bases. CDR1 and CDR2 (germline): SGHVS, FNYEAQ. J was trimmed by 1 base and V by 4 bases; bases with no gene match: 1. This CDR3 comprises 14 residues. CDR3 region: CASSSGGSGNTIYF. As DNA, the CDR3 is TGTGCCAGCAGCTCAGGGGGGTCTGGAAACACCATATATTTT.

The chain employs TRBV2 and TRBJ2-2; a weak D match, TRBD2 (5 bases). CDR3 length: 13 residues. Germline V gene sequence: CDR1 SNHLY, CDR2 FYNNEI. V was clipped by 2 bases and J by 5 bases, with 6 bases between them. The DNA for the CDR3 is TGTGCCAGCAGTGAAACTAGTACCGGGGAGCTGTTTTTT. It is translated as CASSETSTGELFF. Together with reference TRBV2 and TRBJ2-2, the CDR3 gives the full variable domain: EPEVTQTPSHQVTQMGQEVILRCVPISNHLYFYWYRQILGQKVEFLVSFYNNEISEKSEIFDDQFSVERPDGSNFTLKIRSTKLEDSAMYFCASSETSTGELFFGEGSRLTVL.

In its sample, this clone was seen a few times. The CDR3 is CASSLEFETQYF. DNA for the CDR3: TGTGCCAGCAGCTTAGAGTTTGAGACCCAGTACTTC. This chain connects TRBV7-9 to TRBJ2-5; D is uncertain. V gave up 1 base and J gave up 5 bases, with 5 bases separating them. Per the germline V gene, CDR1 is SEHNR and CDR2 is FQNEAQ (reference sequence). The CDR3 has 12 residues.

The chain uses TRBV30 and TRBJ2-6, with 9 bases aligning to TRBD1. The trim removed 4 bases at V and 2 bases at J, leaving 6 bases unmatched. The CDR3 totals 16 residues. Germline CDR1 GTSNPN, CDR2 SVGIG (reference sequence). This CDR3 is CAWMGQGLTGANVLTF. DNA of the CDR3: TGTGCCTGGATGGGACAGGGTCTAACTGGGGCCAACGTCCTGACTTTC.

The chain uses TRBV6-5 and TRBJ2-7; D may be TRBD1 (6 bases). The CDR3 loop spans 15 amino acids. The germline V and J ends were trimmed by 4 bases and 0 bases, with 13 bases remaining between them. Germline V gives CDR1 MNHEY, CDR2 SVGAGI. The CDR3 loop is CASSFDRRFSYEQYF. The CDR3 DNA sequence: TGTGCCAGCAGTTTCGACAGGCGATTCTCCTACGAGCAGTACTTC.

This chain joins TRBV7-2 and TRBJ2-2; the D is unclear. The CDR3 is 12 residues long. From germline, CDR1 is SGHTA and CDR2 FQGNSA. Trimming cost V 5 bases and J 7 bases, with 8 bases left between them. CDR3 nucleotide sequence: TGTGCCAGCAGCGTACTAATCGGGGAGCTGTTTTTT. Its protein is CASSVLIGELFF.

The chain couples TRBV6-6 to TRBJ1-5; D gene ambiguous. The V and J ends lost 0 bases and 0 bases respectively, with 9 bases between them. This CDR3 is built from 16 residues. CDR1 is MNHNY, CDR2 SVGAGI, per germline (reference sequence). CDR3 sequence reads: CASSYSGGDSNQPQHF. The CDR3 nucleotides read TGTGCCAGCAGTTACTCGGGTGGGGATAGCAATCAGCCCCAGCATTTT.

This chain links TRBV5-4 with TRBJ2-5; D is ambiguous. Germline V gives CDR1 SGHNT, CDR2 YYREEE (reference sequence). The ends were cut back, 1 base at V and 5 bases at J, with 15 bases in the middle. This CDR3 contains 15 residues. CDR3 coding DNA: TGTGCCAGCAGCTTGCTATCTGGCCGTAGTGAGACCCAGTACTTC. It translates to CASSLLSGRSETQYF. The whole variable domain, filled in from reference TRBV5-4 and TRBJ2-5, reads ETGVTQSPTHLIKTRGQQVTLRCSSQSGHNTVSWYQQALGQGPQFIFQYYREEENGRGNFPPRFSGLQFPNYSSELNVNALELDDSALYLCASSLLSGRSETQYFGPGTRLLVL.

This clone was observed a few times. The chain is built from TRBV6-1 and TRBJ1-5; 10 nucleotides agree with TRBD1. The CDR3 sequence is 14 residues long. V was clipped by 6 bases and J by 5 bases; unmatched bases: 4. The germline V gene encodes CDR1 MNHNS and CDR2 SASEGT. This CDR3 is CASRGTGAYQPQHF. CDR3 bases: TGTGCCAGCAGGGGGACAGGGGCCTATCAGCCCCAGCATTTT.

In this sample, this clone turned up a few times. A much larger clone sits a single nucleotide away, making a read error possible. The sample contains more than one DNA sequence encoding this CDR3. The rearrangement joins TRBV30 to TRBJ1-2; 11 nucleotides align to TRBD1. V was clipped by 3 bases and J by 8 bases; unmatched bases: 8. CDR3 length equals 14 residues. Germline CDR1 GTSNPN, CDR2 SVGIG (reference sequence). For the CDR3, the DNA is TGTGCCTGGAGCCCCGGACAGGGGGCGGGGGGCTACACCTTC. The encoded protein is CAWSPGQGAGGYTF.

This clone was recorded at least ten times. V usage is TRBV2 and J usage is TRBJ2-1; D might be TRBD2 (6 bases). CDR3 size: 15 residues. CDR1 SNHLY and CDR2 FYNNEI come from the germline V gene. Trimming pared 3 bases from V and 1 base from J, leaving 10 bases between. The CDR3 DNA sequence: TGTGCCAGCAGTGAGGAGGGTATTTCCTACAATGAGCAGTTCTTC. It encodes CASSEEGISYNEQFF.

This rearrangement joins TRBV7-2 to TRBJ1-4; 7 bases match TRBD1. The J segment lost 12 bases and the V segment lost 4 bases, leaving 8 bases of the junction unmatched. The V gene's germline CDR1 is SGHTA and CDR2 FQGNSA. The CDR3 runs to 13 residues. CDR3 DNA: TGTGCCAGCAGCTACGACAGGGAGGTGGAACTGTTTTTT. This codes for CASSYDREVELFF.

The V call is TRBV5-1, the J call TRBJ2-7; 11 bases fit TRBD1. This CDR3 is 15 amino acids long. Germline V lookup: CDR1 SGHRS, CDR2 YFSETQ. J gave up 2 bases and V 1 base, and 2 bases lay outside the gene matches. CDR3 region: CASSLSGQGAYEQYF. The CDR3, as DNA: TGCGCCAGCAGCTTGTCGGGACAGGGGGCCTACGAGCAGTACTTC.

This clone has only a few counts. The chain joins TRBV29-1 to TRBJ2-3; no clear D gene. This CDR3 has 14 amino acids. In germline, CDR1 is SQVTM, CDR2 ANQGSEA. Between the trimmed V and J ends, which lost 6 bases and 2 bases, there was a span of 15 bases. The CDR3 is CSVLDILHTDTQYF. The CDR3 DNA is TGCAGCGTCCTGGATATCCTACACACAGATACGCAGTATTTT.

CDR3 region: CASSLARGQTYEQYF. The CDR3 bases are TGTGCCAGCAGCTTAGCTCGAGGACAGACTTACGAGCAGTACTTC. V and J are TRBV7-9 and TRBJ2-7; the D gene is possibly TRBD1 (6 bases). There are 15 residues in the CDR3. Between the trimmed V and J ends, which lost 0 bases and 4 bases, there was a span of 13 bases. Germline V lookup: CDR1 SEHNR, CDR2 FQNEAQ (reference sequence).